This is a list of T cell receptor beta chains from one sample in a study of T cell responses to AZD1222 COVID-19 vaccine. TCRdb's table, derived via immunoSEQ multiplex PCR, lists solely in-frame clones and lacks some. This table has 120,000 to 150,000 clones, more than 75% appearing once. The source was peripheral blood, collected on day 0 of MenACWY control vaccination. The receptors stem from an adult in good health. CDR3s include the opening cysteine and the closing phenylalanine or tryptophan. D genes are given only for firm matches. Size values are once, few and many counts, or a class for expanded clones, and some rows have none.

abundance	j_gene	v_gene	d_gene	CDR3aa	CDR3nt
once	TRBJ2-3	TRBV2	NA	CASSETLNTDTQYF	TGTGCCAGCAGTGAGACCTTGAACACAGATACGCAGTATTTT
few	TRBJ2-4	TRBV12-5	TRBD2	CASGLVPAFSRLAGALGAKNIQYF	TGTGCTAGTGGTTTGGTACCGGCTTTTTCCCGACTAGCGGGGGCGCTGGGCGCCAAAAACATTCAGTACTTC
NA	TRBJ2-3	TRBV18	NA	CASSYSTSTDTQYF	TGTGCCAGCTCCTACTCGACTAGCACAGATACGCAGTATTTT
NA	TRBJ2-3	TRBV29-1	TRBD2	CSVDPGLAKDTQYF	TGCAGCGTGGACCCGGGACTAGCGAAAGATACGCAGTATTTT
NA	TRBJ1-2	TRBV9	NA	CASSVGQSNYGYTF	TGTGCCAGCAGCGTAGGACAGTCGAACTATGGCTACACCTTC
few	TRBJ1-1	TRBV20-1	NA	CSAPEGRAFF	TGCAGTGCCCCCGAGGGGAGAGCTTTCTTT
many	TRBJ2-2	TRBV6-4	NA	CASSDSETGELFF	TGTGCCAGCAGTGACTCGGAAACCGGGGAGCTGTTTTTT
NA	TRBJ1-5	TRBV5-8	NA	CASSPAPPNQPQHF	TGTGCCAGCAGCCCCGCCCCCCCAAATCAGCCCCAGCATTTT
NA	TRBJ2-2	TRBV5-6	NA	CASREGEWPGELFF	TGTGCCAGCAGGGAGGGGGAGTGGCCCGGGGAGCTGTTTTTT
few	TRBJ1-5	TRBV6-5	TRBD1	CASSRGQGHQPQHF	TGTGCCAGCAGCCGAGGACAGGGGCATCAGCCCCAGCATTTT
NA	TRBJ2-5	TRBV24-1	NA	CATSDAMASEETQYF	TGTGCCACCAGTGATGCAATGGCGTCAGAAGAGACCCAGTACTTC
NA	TRBJ2-3	TRBV29-1	NA	CSVKRDGGRTDTQYF	TGCAGCGTTAAAAGGGATGGGGGACGCACAGATACGCAGTATTTT
NA	TRBJ2-1	TRBV30	TRBD1	CAWKTGSTYNEQFF	TGTGCCTGGAAGACAGGGAGTACCTACAATGAGCAGTTCTTC
NA	TRBJ1-2	TRBV27	NA	CASSSGAGNYGYTF	TGTGCCAGCAGTTCAGGGGCGGGTAACTATGGCTACACCTTC
NA	TRBJ1-6	TRBV28	NA	CASSPYPWQFYNSPLHF	TGTGCCAGCAGTCCCTACCCGTGGCAGTTCTATAATTCACCCCTCCACTTT
NA	TRBJ2-6	TRBV3-1/TRBV3-2	NA	CASSRLSVGSGANVLTF	TGTGCCAGCAGCCGACTTTCAGTGGGCTCTGGGGCCAACGTCCTGACTTTC
NA	TRBJ1-1	TRBV7-6	TRBD1	CASSLLYRGNTEAFF	TGTGCCAGCAGCTTACTCTACAGGGGGAACACTGAAGCTTTCTTT
NA	TRBJ2-1	TRBV11-2	TRBD2	CASSFAGGSYNEQFF	TGTGCCAGCAGCTTCGCGGGAGGGTCTTACAATGAGCAGTTCTTC